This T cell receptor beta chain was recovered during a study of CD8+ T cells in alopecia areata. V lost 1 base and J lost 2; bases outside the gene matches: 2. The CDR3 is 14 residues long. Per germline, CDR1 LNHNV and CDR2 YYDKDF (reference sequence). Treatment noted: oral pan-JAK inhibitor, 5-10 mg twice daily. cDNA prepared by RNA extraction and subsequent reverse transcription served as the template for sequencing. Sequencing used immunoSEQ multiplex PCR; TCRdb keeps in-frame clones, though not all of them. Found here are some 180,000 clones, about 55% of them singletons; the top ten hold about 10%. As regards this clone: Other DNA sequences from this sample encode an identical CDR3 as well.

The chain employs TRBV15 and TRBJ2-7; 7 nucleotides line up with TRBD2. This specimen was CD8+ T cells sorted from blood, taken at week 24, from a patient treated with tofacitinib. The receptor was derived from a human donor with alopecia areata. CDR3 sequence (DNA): TGTGCCACCAGCAGAGGACGGGGGGCCTACGAGCAGTACTTC. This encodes CATSRGRGAYEQYF.